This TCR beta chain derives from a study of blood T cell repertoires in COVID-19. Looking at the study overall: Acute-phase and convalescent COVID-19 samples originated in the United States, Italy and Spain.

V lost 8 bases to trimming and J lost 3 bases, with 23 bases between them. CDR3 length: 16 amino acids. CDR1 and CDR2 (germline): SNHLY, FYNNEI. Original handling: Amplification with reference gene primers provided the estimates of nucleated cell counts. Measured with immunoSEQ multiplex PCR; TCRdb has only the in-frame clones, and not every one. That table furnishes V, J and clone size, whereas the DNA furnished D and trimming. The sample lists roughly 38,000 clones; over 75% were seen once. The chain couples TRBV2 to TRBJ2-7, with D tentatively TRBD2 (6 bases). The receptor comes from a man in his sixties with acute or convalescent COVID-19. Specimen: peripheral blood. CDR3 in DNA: TGTGCCAGCGGCGTATATACGGGAGTTGTCGACTACGAGCAGTACTTC. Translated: CASGVYTGVVDYEQYF.